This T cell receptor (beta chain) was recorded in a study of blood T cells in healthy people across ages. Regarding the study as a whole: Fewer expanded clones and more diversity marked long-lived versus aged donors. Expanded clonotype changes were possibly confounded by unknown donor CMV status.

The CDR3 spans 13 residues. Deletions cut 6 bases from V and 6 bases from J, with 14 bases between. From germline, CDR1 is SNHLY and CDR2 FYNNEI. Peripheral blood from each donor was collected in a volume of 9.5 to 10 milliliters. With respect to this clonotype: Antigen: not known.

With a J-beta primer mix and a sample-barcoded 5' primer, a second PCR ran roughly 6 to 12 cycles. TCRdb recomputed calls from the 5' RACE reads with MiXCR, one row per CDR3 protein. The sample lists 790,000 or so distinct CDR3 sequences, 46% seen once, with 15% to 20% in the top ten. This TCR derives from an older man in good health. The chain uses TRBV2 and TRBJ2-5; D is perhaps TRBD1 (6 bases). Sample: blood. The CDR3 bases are TGTGCCAGCAGGGGGGACACCCTACAGACCCAGTACTTC. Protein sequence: CASRGDTLQTQYF.